This T cell receptor beta chain derives from a study of blood T cell repertoires in COVID-19. The method was immunoSEQ multiplex PCR; TCRdb's version includes in-frame clones alone and lacks a portion of them. The sample includes 200,000 to 250,000 clones, around nine tenths of them seen just once. This clone was seen only once. V lost 4 bases to trimming and J lost 1 base, with 13 bases between them. Germline CDR1 reads SGHVS; CDR2 reads FQNEAQ. The CDR3 runs 15 residues. The receptor was derived from a man aged 25-45 years in a cohort exposed to, infected with or recovered from COVID-19 (not recorded which). V and J are TRBV7-8 and TRBJ1-1; unclear D gene. The specimen sequenced was PBMCs or T cells enriched from blood (not recorded which). In DNA form, the CDR3 reads TGTGCCAGCAGCTCCCAGAATTGGGCGAACACTGAAGCTTTCTTT. Residues: CASSSQNWANTEAFF.